The 10 T cell receptor beta chains reported below all come from one sample, sequenced in a study of blood T cells in healthy people across ages. A second PCR, run for roughly 7 to 11 cycles, used a sample-barcoded 5' primer plus a J-beta primer mix. MiXCR was run by TCRdb on the 5' RACE reads, yielding one entry per CDR3 protein. The sample carries about 720,000 distinct CDR3 sequences, 25% recorded once. These same records also appear under a second study, on T cells of mothers and their children.

Sequenced material: blood. Source of these receptors: a boy aged 5-17 years in good health.

This clonotype was found a few times. V gene TRBV7-2 combines with J gene TRBJ2-7; 10 bases line up with TRBD1. Per the germline V gene, CDR1 is SGHTA and CDR2 is FQGNSA. This CDR3 contains 15 residues. The trim removed 5 bases at V and 3 bases at J, leaving 7 bases unmatched. CDR3 loop: CASSQRQGAFYEQYF. CDR3 sequence (DNA): TGTGCCAGCAGCCAGAGACAGGGGGCATTCTACGAGCAGTACTTC.

The genes are TRBV14 and TRBJ2-5; 10 bases agree with TRBD1. The J call may be in error: the DNA end matches TRBJ2-1 better. The V gene's germline CDR1 is SGHDN and CDR2 FVKESK. This CDR3 has 18 residues. DNA of the CDR3: TGTGCCAGCAGCCTAGGGGAACGACAGGGGGCAATAAAGGGTGAGCAGTTCTTC. This encodes CASSLGERQGAIKGEQFF.

J is TRBJ1-1 and V is TRBV4-2; perhaps TRBD1 as D (6 bases). Germline V gives CDR1 LGHNA, CDR2 YNFKEQ. The CDR3 has 15 amino acids. Trimming pared 0 bases from V and 4 bases from J, leaving 12 bases between. The CDR3 coding sequence is TGTGCCAGCAGCCAAGACGAAAGAGGGGGCACTGAAGCTTTCTTT. This gives the protein CASSQDERGGTEAFF.

The V and J genes are TRBV27 and TRBJ2-5, with 8 nucleotides matching TRBD2. The J call could be wrong; TRBJ2-1 is a better fit for the DNA end. Germline-derived CDR1 and CDR2 are MNHEY and SMNVEV (reference sequence). There are 14 residues in the CDR3. DNA of the CDR3: TGTGCCAGCAGTTTCGCTAGCGGGTACAATGAGCAGTTCTTC. Its translation: CASSFASGYNEQFF.

This clonotype was seen only a few times. The chain couples TRBV5-6 to TRBJ2-1, with TRBD1 matching 9 bases. The CDR3 spans 17 residues. J was trimmed by 3 bases and V by 3 bases; bases with no gene match: 10. CDR1 is SGHDT, CDR2 YYEEEE, per germline. The CDR3 coding sequence is TGTGCCAGCAGCTGGCGAACGACAGGGGGATACTACAATGAGCAGTTCTTC. Translated: CASSWRTTGGYYNEQFF.

This clonotype has only a few counts. The CDR3 bases are TGCGCCAGCAGCCTCCTCCCAGAGGATGGCTACACCTTC. It yields the protein CASSLLPEDGYTF. V is TRBV4-3 and J is TRBJ1-2, with D uncertain. The CDR3 contains 13 residues. Germline V gives CDR1 LGHNA, CDR2 YSLEER. V dropped 4 bases and J dropped 6 bases, with 12 bases sitting between them.

This clonotype was seen only a few times. The rearrangement links TRBV7-6 to TRBJ2-5; D remains ambiguous. The J call may not be correct, given that the DNA end is closer to TRBJ2-7. The CDR3 loop spans 15 amino acids. Germline V gene data show CDR1 as SGHVS and CDR2 as FNYEAQ. Here the CDR3 reads CASSPRNGVVYEQYF. CDR3 in DNA: TGTGCCAGCAGCCCGCGGAATGGGGTTGTTTACGAGCAGTACTTC.

This clonotype was observed a handful of times. This rearrangement joins TRBV29-1 to TRBJ1-4; TRBD1 aligns across 7 bases. This CDR3 is built from 13 residues. From germline, CDR1 is SQVTM and CDR2 ANQGSEA. V lost 6 bases and J lost 8; bases outside the gene matches: 9. In nucleotides, the CDR3 is TGCAGCGTGAATTCAGGGGGTGACGAAAAACTGTTTTTT. Its translation is CSVNSGGDEKLFF.

The sample holds a few counts of this clonotype. The chain is built from TRBV29-1 and TRBJ2-3; D gene uncertain. This CDR3 comprises 13 residues. Germline CDR1 and CDR2: SQVTM and ANQGSEA. The germline V and J ends were trimmed by 2 bases and 0 bases, with 6 bases remaining between them. CDR3: CSVESGSTDTQYF. The CDR3 DNA sequence: TGCAGCGTTGAATCCGGGAGCACAGATACGCAGTATTTT.

This clonotype turned up a few times. The V and J genes are TRBV4-3 and TRBJ1-2, with D uncertain. V dropped 1 base and J dropped 7 bases, with 16 bases sitting between them. The germline V gene has CDR1 LGHNA and CDR2 YSLEER. The CDR3 extends over 15 amino acids. The DNA of the CDR3 is TGCGCCAGCAGCCAAGGGGCACAGATGCCCTCTGGCTACACCTTC. Its translation is CASSQGAQMPSGYTF.